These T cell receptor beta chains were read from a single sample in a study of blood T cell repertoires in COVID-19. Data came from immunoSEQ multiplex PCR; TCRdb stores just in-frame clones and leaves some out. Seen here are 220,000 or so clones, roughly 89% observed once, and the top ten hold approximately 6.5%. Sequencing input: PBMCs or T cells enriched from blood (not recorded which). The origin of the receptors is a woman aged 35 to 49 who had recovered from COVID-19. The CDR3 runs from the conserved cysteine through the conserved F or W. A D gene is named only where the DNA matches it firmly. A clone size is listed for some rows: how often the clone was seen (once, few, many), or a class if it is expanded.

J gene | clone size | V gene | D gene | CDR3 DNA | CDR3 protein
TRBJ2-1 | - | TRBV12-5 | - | TGTGCTAGTGGTACGGGAGATTCATCCAATGAGCAGTTCTTC | CASGTGDSSNEQFF
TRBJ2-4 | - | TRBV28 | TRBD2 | TGTGCCAGCAGCCACGGACTAGCGGGTTCCAAAAACATTCAGTACTTC | CASSHGLAGSKNIQYF
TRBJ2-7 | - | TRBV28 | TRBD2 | TGTGCCAGCAGTTCCTCTAGCGGGCCCTACGAGCAGTACTTC | CASSSSSGPYEQYF
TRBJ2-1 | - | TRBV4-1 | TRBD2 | TGCGCCAGCAGCCAAGACCCCGGGACTAGCGGGAGCAGGGAGCAGTTCTTC | CASSQDPGTSGSREQFF
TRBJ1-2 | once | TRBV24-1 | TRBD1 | TGTGCCACCAGACCGTCTGGACAGGGGGACTATGGCTACACCTTC | CATRPSGQGDYGYTF
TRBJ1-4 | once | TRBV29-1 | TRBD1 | TGCAGCGTTTCTGAGGGACAGGGTAATAAACTGTTTTTT | CSVSEGQGNKLFF
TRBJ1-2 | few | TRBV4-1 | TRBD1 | TGCGCCAGCAGCCAAGAACGACAGGGGGCAAATGGCTACACCTTC | CASSQERQGANGYTF
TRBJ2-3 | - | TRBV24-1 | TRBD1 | TGTGCCACCAGTGGCAAAAGGGACAGGGCTTACACAGATACGCAGTATTTT | CATSGKRDRAYTDTQYF
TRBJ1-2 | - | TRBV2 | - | TGTGCCAGCAGTGGAAAGGGAGTCTATGGCTACACCTTC | CASSGKGVYGYTF
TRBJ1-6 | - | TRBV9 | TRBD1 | TGTGCCAGCAGCACGGCCGGGACAGGGGGCTCACCCCTCCACTTT | CASSTAGTGGSPLHF
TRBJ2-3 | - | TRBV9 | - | TGTGCCAGCAGCGCTAGCGGCACAGATACGCAGTATTTT | CASSASGTDTQYF
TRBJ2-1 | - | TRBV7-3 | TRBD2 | TGTGCCAGCAGCTCCCCGGGGGGGGCGCTAAACAATGAGCAGTTCTTC | CASSSPGGALNNEQFF